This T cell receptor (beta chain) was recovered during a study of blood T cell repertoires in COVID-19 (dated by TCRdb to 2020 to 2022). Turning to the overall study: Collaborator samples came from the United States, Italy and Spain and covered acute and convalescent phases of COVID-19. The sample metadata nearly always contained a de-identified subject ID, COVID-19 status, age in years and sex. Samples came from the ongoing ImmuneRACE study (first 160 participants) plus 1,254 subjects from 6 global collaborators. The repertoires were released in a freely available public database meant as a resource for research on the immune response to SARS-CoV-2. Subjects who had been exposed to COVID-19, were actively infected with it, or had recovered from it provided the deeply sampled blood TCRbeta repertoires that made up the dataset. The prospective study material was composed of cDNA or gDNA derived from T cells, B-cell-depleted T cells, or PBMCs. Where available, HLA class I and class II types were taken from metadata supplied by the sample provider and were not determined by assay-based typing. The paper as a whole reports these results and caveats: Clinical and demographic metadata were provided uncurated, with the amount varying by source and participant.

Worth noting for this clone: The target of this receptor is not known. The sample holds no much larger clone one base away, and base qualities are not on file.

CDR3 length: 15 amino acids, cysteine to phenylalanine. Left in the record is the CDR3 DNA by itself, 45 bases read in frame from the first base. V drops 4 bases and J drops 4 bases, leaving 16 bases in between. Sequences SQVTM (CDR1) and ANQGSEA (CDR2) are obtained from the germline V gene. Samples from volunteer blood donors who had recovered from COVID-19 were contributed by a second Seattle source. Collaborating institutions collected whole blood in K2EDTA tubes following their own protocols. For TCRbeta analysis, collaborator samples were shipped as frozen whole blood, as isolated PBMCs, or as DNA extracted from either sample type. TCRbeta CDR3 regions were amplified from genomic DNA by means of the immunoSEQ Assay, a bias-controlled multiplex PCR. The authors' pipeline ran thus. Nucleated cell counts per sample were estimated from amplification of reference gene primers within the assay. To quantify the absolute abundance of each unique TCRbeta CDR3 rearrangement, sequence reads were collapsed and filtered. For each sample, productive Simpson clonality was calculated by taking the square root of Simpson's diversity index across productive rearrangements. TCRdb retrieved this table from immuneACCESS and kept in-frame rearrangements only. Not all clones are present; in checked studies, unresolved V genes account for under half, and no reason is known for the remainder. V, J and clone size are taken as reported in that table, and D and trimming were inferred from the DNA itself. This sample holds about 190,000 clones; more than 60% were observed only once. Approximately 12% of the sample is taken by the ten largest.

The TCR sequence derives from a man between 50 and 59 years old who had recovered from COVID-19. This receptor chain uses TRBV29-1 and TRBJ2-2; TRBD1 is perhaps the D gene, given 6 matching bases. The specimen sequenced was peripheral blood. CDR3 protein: CSVGRRQGSTGELFF. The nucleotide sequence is TGCAGCGTTGGTCGTCGTCAGGGGAGCACCGGGGAGCTGTTTTTT.